The TCR beta chain described here comes from a study of cytomegalovirus exposure and HLA in healthy donors. With 60 Vbeta and 13 Jbeta primers, the PCR was carried out. As originally analysed: Among the unique TCR beta chains that a later analysis counted, 70 million to 85 million in all, 9.5 million to 12 million were shared. Produced via immunoSEQ multiplex PCR; TCRdb's table is partial and in-frame only. That table is the source of V, J and clone size, and D and trimming were worked out from the DNA. The data hold around 120,000 clones, with 74% observed a single time. This CDR3 is built from 14 residues. Germline V CDR1 and CDR2: LNHDA, SQIVND (reference sequence). Trimming left V 6 bases short and J 7 bases short, with 18 bases between.

The sample comprised PBMCs. The TCR comes from a man over 45 in good health and CMV-seropositive. The chain carries TRBV19 and TRBJ1-2; no definite D call. The CDR3 coding sequence is TGTGCCAGTAGCCCCCGGGAGGGCGCAATTGGCTACACCTTC. This codes for CASSPREGAIGYTF.